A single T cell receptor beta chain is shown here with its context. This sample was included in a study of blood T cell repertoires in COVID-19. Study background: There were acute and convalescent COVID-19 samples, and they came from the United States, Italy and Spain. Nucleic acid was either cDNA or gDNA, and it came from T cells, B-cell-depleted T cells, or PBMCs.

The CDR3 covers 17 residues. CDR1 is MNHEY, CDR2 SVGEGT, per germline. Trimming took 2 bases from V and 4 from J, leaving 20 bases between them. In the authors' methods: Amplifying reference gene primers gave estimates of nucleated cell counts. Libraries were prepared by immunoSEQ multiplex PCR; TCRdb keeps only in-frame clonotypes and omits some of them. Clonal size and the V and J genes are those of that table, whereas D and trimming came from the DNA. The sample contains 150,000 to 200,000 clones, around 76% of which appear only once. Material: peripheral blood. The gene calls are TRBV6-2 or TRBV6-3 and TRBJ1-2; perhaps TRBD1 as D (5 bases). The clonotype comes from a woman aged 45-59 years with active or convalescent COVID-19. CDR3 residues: CASSYGRGENPLYGYTF. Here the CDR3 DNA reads TGTGCCAGCAGTTACGGACGGGGGGAGAACCCCCTCTATGGCTACACCTTC.